These T cell receptor beta chains were read from a single sample in a study of blood T cell repertoires in COVID-19. Only in-frame clones appear in the TCRdb table, and some are missing; sequencing was by immunoSEQ multiplex PCR. The sample carries about 250,000 clones, roughly nine tenths recorded once. The material sequenced was peripheral blood. These receptors originate from a woman aged 55-69 years who had recovered from COVID-19. Each CDR3 is given with its conserved first and last residue. A D gene is named only where the DNA matches it firmly. Rows may omit the clone size; those that give it use once, few, many or a size class.

D	length	V	J	size	CDR3	DNA
TRBD1	15	TRBV5-1	TRBJ2-3	-	CASSLDGTGSNTQYF	TGCGCCAGCAGCTTGGATGGGACAGGGTCGAATACGCAGTATTTT
TRBD1	15	TRBV14	TRBJ2-1	-	CASSSGQGGYNEQFF	TGTGCCAGCAGCTCGGGACAGGGAGGCTACAATGAGCAGTTCTTC
-	16	TRBV9	TRBJ1-5	-	CASSVGTGLSNQPQHF	TGTGCCAGCAGCGTAGGAACAGGGTTAAGCAATCAGCCCCAGCATTTT
-	13	TRBV12-3/TRBV12-4	TRBJ2-1	once	CASSPGLNNEQFF	TGTGCCAGCAGCCCTGGACTGAACAATGAGCAGTTCTTC
-	17	TRBV21-1	TRBJ2-5	-	CASSNSTDRFNQETQYF	TGTGCCAGCAGCAATTCGACGGACAGGTTTAACCAAGAGACCCAGTACTTC
TRBD1	14	TRBV4-1	TRBJ1-5	-	CASSQRTGHQPQHF	TGCGCCAGCAGCCAACGGACAGGCCATCAGCCCCAGCATTTT
TRBD2	16	TRBV6-1	TRBJ2-3	-	CASREYSGGLTDTQYF	TGTGCCAGCAGAGAATATAGCGGGGGGCTCACAGATACGCAGTATTTT
-	16	TRBV11-1	TRBJ1-1	-	CASSFGDTVLNTEAFF	TGTGCCAGCAGCTTTGGGGACACGGTGTTGAACACTGAAGCTTTCTTT
-	14	TRBV7-3	TRBJ1-2	many	CASSPNLVGYGYTF	TGTGCCAGCAGCCCCAACCTAGTCGGCTATGGCTACACCTTC
-	15	TRBV5-1	TRBJ2-5	-	CASSRQESPLETQYF	TGCGCCAGCAGCCGTCAGGAAAGCCCCCTAGAGACCCAGTACTTC
TRBD1	14	TRBV28	TRBJ2-5	-	CASSLQGQGETQYF	TGTGCCAGCAGTTTACAGGGACAGGGGGAGACCCAGTACTTC
TRBD1	14	TRBV3-1/TRBV3-2	TRBJ1-3	-	CASSLMTGGNTIYF	TGTGCCAGCAGCCTAATGACAGGGGGAAACACCATATATTTT
TRBD1	14	TRBV27	TRBJ1-1	once	CASSTRTGDTEAFF	TGTGCCAGCAGTACCCGGACAGGGGACACTGAAGCTTTCTTT
TRBD2	16	TRBV4-2	TRBJ2-1	-	CASHFGLAGGDDEQFF	TGTGCCAGCCATTTTGGGCTAGCGGGGGGTGACGATGAGCAGTTCTTC
-	15	TRBV18	TRBJ2-5	-	CASSPLAGVQETQYF	TGTGCCAGCTCACCACTTGCCGGAGTCCAAGAGACCCAGTACTTC
TRBD1	15	TRBV7-8	TRBJ1-6	-	CASSYGQGTDSPLHF	TGTGCCAGCAGCTACGGACAGGGCACTGATTCACCCCTCCACTTT
-	15	TRBV20-1	TRBJ1-6	-	CSASRGGAGNSPLHF	TGCAGTGCTAGTAGGGGCGGGGCTGGTAATTCACCCCTCCACTTT
TRBD2	16	TRBV5-4	TRBJ2-5	-	CASSLSPSGRQETQYF	TGTGCCAGCAGCTTGTCCCCTAGCGGAAGACAAGAGACCCAGTACTTC
-	14	TRBV19	TRBJ1-6	-	CASGPRGSSSPLHF	TGTGCCAGTGGTCCACGGGGGTCTAGTTCACCCCTCCACTTT
TRBD1	13	TRBV24-1	TRBJ1-2	-	CATSETTGDGYTF	TGTGCCACCAGTGAGACGACAGGGGATGGCTACACCTTC
TRBD1	17	TRBV7-6	TRBJ1-5	-	CASSLAPGTGEGQPQHF	TGTGCCAGCAGCTTAGCACCCGGGACAGGGGAGGGTCAGCCCCAGCATTTT
TRBD1	13	TRBV12-3/TRBV12-4	TRBJ1-4	-	CASTQGVGEKLFF	TGTGCCAGCACCCAGGGGGTCGGGGAAAAACTGTTTTTT
TRBD2	16	TRBV19	TRBJ2-5	few	CASSSSSSGGVGTQYF	TGTGCCAGTAGTTCCTCTTCTAGCGGGGGGGTTGGGACCCAGTACTTC
-	14	TRBV19	TRBJ2-7	-	CASSIEGTINEQYF	TGTGCCAGTAGTATAGAAGGGACAATCAACGAGCAGTACTTC
-	16	TRBV5-4	TRBJ1-6	-	CASSGTRGDNSSPLHF	TGTGCCAGCAGCGGCACCCGGGGAGACAATAGTTCACCCCTCCACTTT
TRBD1	12	TRBV19	TRBJ1-2	-	CASSWTGVGYTF	TGTGCCAGTAGTTGGACAGGGGTTGGCTACACCTTC
TRBD2	15	TRBV7-3	TRBJ2-1	-	CASSLGTSGYNEQFF	TGTGCCAGCAGCTTGGGGACTAGCGGATACAATGAGCAGTTCTTC
TRBD1	23	TRBV27	TRBJ1-2	-	CASSLRAAPLATSPDRANYGYTF	TGTGCCAGCAGTTTACGCGCGGCCCCGCTGGCTACTTCACCGGACAGGGCTAACTATGGCTACACCTTC
TRBD1	15	TRBV6-5	TRBJ1-4	-	CASSYSIQGDEKLFF	TGTGCCAGCAGTTACTCGATCCAGGGGGATGAAAAACTGTTTTTT
-	12	TRBV7-8	TRBJ1-2	-	CASSLNSGGYTF	TGTGCCAGCAGCTTAAACTCAGGAGGCTACACCTTC
TRBD1	15	TRBV5-8	TRBJ1-4	-	CASSPGTGYKEKLFF	TGTGCCAGCAGCCCCGGGACAGGGTATAAGGAAAAACTGTTTTTT
-	13	TRBV5-1	TRBJ2-2	-	CASSFRNTGELFF	TGCGCCAGCAGCTTTCGGAACACCGGGGAGCTGTTTTTT
TRBD1	16	TRBV27	TRBJ1-1	-	CATAGQGNRYGTEAFF	TGTGCCACCGCCGGACAGGGAAACCGTTACGGCACTGAAGCTTTCTTT
TRBD2	15	TRBV19	TRBJ2-5	-	CASSLSGTSTKTQYF	TGTGCCAGTAGTCTCTCCGGGACTAGCACAAAGACCCAGTACTTC
TRBD2	18	TRBV24-1	TRBJ2-3	many	CATSDLASGVYWRDTQYF	TGTGCCACCAGTGATTTGGCTAGCGGGGTTTACTGGAGAGATACGCAGTATTTT
TRBD2	15	TRBV5-1	TRBJ2-1	-	CASSLDRGGYNEQFF	TGCGCCAGCAGCTTGGATCGGGGGGGTTACAATGAGCAGTTCTTC
-	15	TRBV6-1	TRBJ1-1	once	CASSDSPGEGAEAFF	TGTGCCAGCAGTGATTCCCCAGGGGAAGGGGCTGAAGCTTTCTTT
-	17	TRBV21-1	TRBJ1-6	-	CASSKGPRAMNNSPLHF	TGTGCCAGCAGCAAAGGTCCCCGAGCGATGAATAATTCACCCCTCCACTTT
-	17	TRBV4-1	TRBJ2-5	-	CASSQDIGQLYQETQYF	TGCGCCAGCAGCCAAGATATAGGACAGCTGTACCAAGAGACCCAGTACTTC
-	15	TRBV25-1	TRBJ2-5	-	CASSEILTNQETQYF	TGTGCCAGCAGTGAAATTCTAACTAATCAAGAGACCCAGTACTTC
-	15	TRBV11-2	TRBJ1-2	-	CASSLDFGRPDGYTF	TGTGCCAGCAGCTTAGATTTTGGCAGGCCAGATGGCTACACCTTC
-	14	TRBV5-4	TRBJ1-1	few	CASSPGTPNTEAFF	TGTGCCAGCAGCCCCGGTACCCCGAACACTGAAGCTTTCTTT
TRBD1	15	TRBV28	TRBJ1-3	-	CASSSIDRGTNTIYF	TGTGCCAGCAGTTCAATCGACAGGGGCACAAACACCATATATTTT
TRBD2	19	TRBV3-1/TRBV3-2	TRBJ2-5	-	CASSQGATPSGGHQETQYF	TGTGCCAGCAGCCAGGGGGCTACTCCTAGCGGGGGGCACCAAGAGACCCAGTACTTC
-	15	TRBV19	TRBJ1-3	-	CASTRKTDSGNTIYF	TGTGCCAGTACTCGTAAGACTGACTCTGGAAACACCATATATTTT
-	11	TRBV28	TRBJ1-2	-	CASSLRLGYTF	TGTGCCAGCAGTTTGAGGTTGGGCTACACCTTC
TRBD2	18	TRBV27	TRBJ2-5	-	CASSLSPLSAGGKETQYF	TGTGCCAGCAGTTTATCCCCCCTTTCAGCGGGGGGGAAAGAGACCCAGTACTTC
TRBD2	14	TRBV4-1	TRBJ2-5	-	CASSPGGGQETQYF	TGCGCCAGCAGCCCGGGCGGGGGCCAAGAGACCCAGTACTTC
-	12	TRBV6-5	TRBJ2-7	-	CATHRVPYEQYF	TGTGCCACCCACAGGGTACCCTACGAGCAGTACTTC
-	15	TRBV28	TRBJ2-3	few	CASSPPLASTDTQYF	TGTGCCAGCAGTCCCCCTCTAGCTAGCACAGATACGCAGTATTTT
-	13	TRBV18	TRBJ2-3	few	CASTGSGTDTQYF	TGTGCCTCCACAGGGTCTGGCACAGATACGCAGTATTTT
TRBD1	15	TRBV4-1	TRBJ1-5	-	CASSQRTGGNQPQHF	TGCGCCAGCAGCCAAAGGACAGGAGGCAATCAGCCCCAGCATTTT